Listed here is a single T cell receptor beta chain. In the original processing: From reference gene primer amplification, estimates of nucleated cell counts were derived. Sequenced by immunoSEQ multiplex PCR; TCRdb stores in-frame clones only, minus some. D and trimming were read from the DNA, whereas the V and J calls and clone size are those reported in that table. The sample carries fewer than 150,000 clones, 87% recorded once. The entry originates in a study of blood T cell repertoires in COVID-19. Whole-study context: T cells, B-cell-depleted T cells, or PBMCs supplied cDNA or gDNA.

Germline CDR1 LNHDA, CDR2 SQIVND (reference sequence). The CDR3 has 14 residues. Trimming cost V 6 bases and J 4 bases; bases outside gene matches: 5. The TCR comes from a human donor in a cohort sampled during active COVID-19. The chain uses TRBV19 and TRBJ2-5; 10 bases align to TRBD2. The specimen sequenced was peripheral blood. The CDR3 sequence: CASRLAGAGETQYF. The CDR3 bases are TGTGCCAGTAGGCTAGCGGGAGCAGGAGAGACCCAGTACTTC. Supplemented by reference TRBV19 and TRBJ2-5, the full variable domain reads DGGITQSPKYLFRKEGQNVTLSCEQNLNHDAMYWYRQDPGQGLRLIYYSQIVNDFQKGDIAEGYSVSREKKESFPLTVTSAQKNPTAFYLCASRLAGAGETQYFGPGTRLLVL.